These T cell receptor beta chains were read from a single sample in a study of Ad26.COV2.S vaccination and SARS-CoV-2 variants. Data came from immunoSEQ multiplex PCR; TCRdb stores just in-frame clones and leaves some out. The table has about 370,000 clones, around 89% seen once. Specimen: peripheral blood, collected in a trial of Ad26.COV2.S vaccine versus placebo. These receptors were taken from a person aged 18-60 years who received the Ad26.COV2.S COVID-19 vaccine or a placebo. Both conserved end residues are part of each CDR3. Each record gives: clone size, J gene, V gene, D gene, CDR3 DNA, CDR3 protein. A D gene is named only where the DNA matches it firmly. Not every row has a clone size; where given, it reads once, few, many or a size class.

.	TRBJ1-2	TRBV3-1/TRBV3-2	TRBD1	TGTGCCAGCAGCCAAGACGGGATGGGGACAGCTTATGGCTACACCTTC	CASSQDGMGTAYGYTF
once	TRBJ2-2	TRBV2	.	TGTGCCAGCAGTGATTCTAACACCGGGGAGCTGTTTTTT	CASSDSNTGELFF
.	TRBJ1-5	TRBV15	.	TGTGCCACCAGCAGAGTCCCCACGACCGACGCGGCCCAGCATTTT	CATSRVPTTDAAQHF
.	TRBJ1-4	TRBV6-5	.	TGTGCCAGCAGGCGTTTAGGGGATGAAAAACTGTTTTTT	CASRRLGDEKLFF
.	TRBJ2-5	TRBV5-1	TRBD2	TGCGCCAGCAGCCGACTAGCGGGAGGGGGGGAGACCCAGTACTTC	CASSRLAGGGETQYF
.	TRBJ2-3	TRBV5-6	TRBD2	TGTGCCAGCAGCTTGGGGGTCTCGGGAGGGGCAGATACGCAGTATTTT	CASSLGVSGGADTQYF
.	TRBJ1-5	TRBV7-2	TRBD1	TGTGCCAGCAGTCGCGACAGGGTCAATCAGCCCCAGCATTTT	CASSRDRVNQPQHF
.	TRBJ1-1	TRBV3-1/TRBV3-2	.	TGTGCCAGCAGCCAAGTTCGGCCCCCGGGCACTGAAGCTTTCTTT	CASSQVRPPGTEAFF
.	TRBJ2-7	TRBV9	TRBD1	TGTGCCAGCAGCACCCGACAGGGGTACGAGCAGTACTTC	CASSTRQGYEQYF
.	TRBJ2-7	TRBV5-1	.	TGCGCCAGCAGCTTGGAGGCGGCTTCGAATAGGGAGCAGTACTTC	CASSLEAASNREQYF
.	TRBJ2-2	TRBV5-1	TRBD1	TGCGCCAGCAGCTTGGTAAAGTTGGCAGGGGGCCTGAACACCGGGGAGCTGTTTTTT	CASSLVKLAGGLNTGELFF
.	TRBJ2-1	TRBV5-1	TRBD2	TGCGCCAGTCGACTAGCGGGAGTACAGGGCAATGAGCAGTTCTTC	CASRLAGVQGNEQFF
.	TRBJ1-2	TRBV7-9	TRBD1	TGTGCCAGCAGCTTAGGAGGGACAGGGGGCCGTTCCGGCTACACCTTC	CASSLGGTGGRSGYTF
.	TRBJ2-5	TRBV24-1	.	TGTGCCACCAGTGGGTCGGAGACCCAGTACTTC	CATSGSETQYF
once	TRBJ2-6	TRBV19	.	TGTGCCAGTAGTATAAGGGGCGCGCAATACTCTGGGGCCAACGTCCTGACTTTC	CASSIRGAQYSGANVLTF
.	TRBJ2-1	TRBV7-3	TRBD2	TGTGCCAGCAGCTCAGGGACTAGCTACAATGAGCAGTTCTTC	CASSSGTSYNEQFF
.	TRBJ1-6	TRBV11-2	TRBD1	TGTGCCAGCAGCCCGGGACAGGTGGGAAATTCACCCCTCCACTTT	CASSPGQVGNSPLHF
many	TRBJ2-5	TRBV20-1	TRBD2	TGCAGTGCTAGTGGACTAGCGGGAGTGGGCCCCCAAGAGACCCAGTACTTC	CSASGLAGVGPQETQYF
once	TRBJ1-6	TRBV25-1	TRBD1	TGTGCCAGCAGTGGGACCGGGACAGGGGTCTCACCCCTCCACTTT	CASSGTGTGVSPLHF
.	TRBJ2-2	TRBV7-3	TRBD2	TGTGCCAGCAGCTCCCAAGGGACTAGCGGGAGGGCCGGTACCGGGGAGCTGTTTTTT	CASSSQGTSGRAGTGELFF
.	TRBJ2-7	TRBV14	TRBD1	TGTGCCAGCAGCCAATTTGGGACAGGGCGCTACGAGCAGTACTTC	CASSQFGTGRYEQYF
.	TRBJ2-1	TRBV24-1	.	TGTGCCACCAGTGATTCACTCAGGGGAATATCGTACAATGAGCAGTTCTTC	CATSDSLRGISYNEQFF
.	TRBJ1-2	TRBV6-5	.	TGTGCCAGCAGCCCGGGATTCTACTATGGCTACACCTTC	CASSPGFYYGYTF
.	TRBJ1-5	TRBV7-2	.	TGTGCCAGCAGCTTAGCTGGTGCGGGTCAGCCCCAGCATTTT	CASSLAGAGQPQHF
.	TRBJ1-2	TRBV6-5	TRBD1	TGTGCCAGCAGTATAGGGACAGCTTTCTATGGCTACACCTTC	CASSIGTAFYGYTF
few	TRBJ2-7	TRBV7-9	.	TGTGCCAGCAGCTATTCGGGCTACGAGCAGTACTTC	CASSYSGYEQYF
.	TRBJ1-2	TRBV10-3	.	TGTGCCATCAGTGAGACGACGGACGATTATGGCTACACCTTC	CAISETTDDYGYTF
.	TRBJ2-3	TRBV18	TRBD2	TGTGCCAGCTCACCACAGGCTAGCGGGCAAGATACGCAGTATTTT	CASSPQASGQDTQYF
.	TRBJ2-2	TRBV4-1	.	TGCGCCAGCAGCCAAGATGGTGGGGCCGGGGAGCTGTTTTTT	CASSQDGGAGELFF
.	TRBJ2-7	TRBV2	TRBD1	TGTGCCAGCAGCGCCGGGACAGATTACGAGCAGTACTTC	CASSAGTDYEQYF
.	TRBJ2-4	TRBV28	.	TGTGCCAGCAGTTTTTCAGACATTCAGTACTTC	CASSFSDIQYF
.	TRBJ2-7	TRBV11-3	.	TGTGCCAGCAGCCCTGGAGGCCTTAGCTCCTACGAGCAGTACTTC	CASSPGGLSSYEQYF
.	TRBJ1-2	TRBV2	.	TGTGCCAGCAGTGCAAGTCCTGCCAACTATGGCTACACCTTC	CASSASPANYGYTF
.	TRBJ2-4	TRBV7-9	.	TGTGCCAGCAGCCCCCGCGGGGTGAACATTCAGTACTTC	CASSPRGVNIQYF
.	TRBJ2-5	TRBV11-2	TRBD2	TGTGCCAGCAGCTTACTAGCGGGAGGAGAAGAGACCCAGTACTTC	CASSLLAGGEETQYF
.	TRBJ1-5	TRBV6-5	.	TGTGCCAGCAGCCAGGACGGTCGACAGCTCCAGCATTTT	CASSQDGRQLQHF
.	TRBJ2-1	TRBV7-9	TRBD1	TGTGCCAGCAGGTGGGGACAGGGGAATGAGCAGTTCTTC	CASRWGQGNEQFF
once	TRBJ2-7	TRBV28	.	TGTGCCAGCAGTTTAGGGACCCCTTACGAGCAGTACTTC	CASSLGTPYEQYF
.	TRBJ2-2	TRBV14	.	TGTGCCAGCAGCCCTTCGTTAGCTACCGGGGAGCTGTTTTTT	CASSPSLATGELFF